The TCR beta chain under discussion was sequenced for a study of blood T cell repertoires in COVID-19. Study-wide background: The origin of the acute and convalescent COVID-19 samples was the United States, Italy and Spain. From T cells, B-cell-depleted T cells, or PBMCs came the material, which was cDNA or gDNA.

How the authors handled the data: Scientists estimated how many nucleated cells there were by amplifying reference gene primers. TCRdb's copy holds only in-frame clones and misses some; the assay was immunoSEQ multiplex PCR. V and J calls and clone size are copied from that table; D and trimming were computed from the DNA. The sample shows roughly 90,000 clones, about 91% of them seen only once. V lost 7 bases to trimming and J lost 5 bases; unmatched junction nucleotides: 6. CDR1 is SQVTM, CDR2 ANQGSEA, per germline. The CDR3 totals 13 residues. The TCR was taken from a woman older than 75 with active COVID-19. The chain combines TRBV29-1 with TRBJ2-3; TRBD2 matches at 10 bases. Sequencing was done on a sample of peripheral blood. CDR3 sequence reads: CSDLAGVGDTQYF. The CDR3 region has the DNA TGCAGCGACCTAGCGGGAGTTGGAGATACGCAGTATTTT.